This passage covers 10 T cell receptor beta chains from one sample sequenced in a study of T cells in Graves' hyperthyroidism and ophthalmopathy. RNA transcripts provided the source from which TCR beta CDR3 regions were amplified. HTBI primers were employed in a first-round RT-PCR of the TCR CDR3. TCRdb used MiXCR to reprocess the multiplex PCR reads, holding one entry per CDR3 protein. In the table there are around 97,000 distinct CDR3 sequences, around 50% of which are singletons. The specimen was blood. Receptors originate from a man aged 35-49 years with Graves' hyperthyroidism.

In its sample, this clonotype was seen many times. This sequence joins TRBV5-1 and TRBJ1-1; D not resolved. Trimming pared 4 bases from V and 3 bases from J, leaving 13 bases between. The CDR3 sequence is 14 residues long. Germline CDR1 is SGHRS and CDR2 is YFSETQ. DNA for the CDR3: TGCGCCAGCAGCCTGAACACGATGGACACTGAAGCTTTCTTT. Amino acids: CASSLNTMDTEAFF.

This clonotype has at least ten counts. The V and J genes are TRBV7-2 and TRBJ2-7, with 14 bases aligning to TRBD2. V gave up 4 bases and J gave up 5 bases; unmatched junction bases: 7. Germline V lookup: CDR1 SGHTA, CDR2 FQGNSA. The CDR3 runs 16 residues. Here the CDR3 reads CASSSTSGRVIHEQYF. CDR3 nucleotide sequence: TGTGCCAGCAGCTCGACTAGCGGGAGGGTTATCCACGAGCAGTACTTC.

Notes on this clonotype: One end of the junction varies from germline; a read error may be responsible. The gene calls are TRBV19 and TRBJ1-1; maybe TRBD1 (5 bases). In germline, CDR1 is LNHDA, CDR2 SQIVND (reference sequence). This CDR3 is 15 amino acids long. For the CDR3, the DNA is TGTGCCAGTAGTAGGGGACGGGGGGTGGACACTGAAGTTTTCTTT. Translated: CASSRGRGVDTEVFF.

A remark on this clonotype: A clone one base away is much larger, so this may be a read error. The genes are TRBV5-8 and TRBJ2-2; TRBD1 is a possible D gene (6 bases). Trimming cost V 0 bases and J 4 bases, with 13 bases left between them. Per germline, CDR1 SGHTS and CDR2 YDEGEE. The CDR3 sequence is 16 residues long. This CDR3 reads CASSLVMGAGTGELFF. The CDR3 DNA reads TGTGCCAGCAGCTTGGTGATGGGGGCAGGCACCGGGGAGCTGTTTTTT.

On this clonotype itself: This may stem from a read error, because a much larger clone lies one nucleotide away. The chain combines TRBV5-1 with TRBJ2-5, with D possibly called TRBD1 or TRBD2 (6 bases each). Germline CDR1 is SGHRS and CDR2 is YFSETQ. CDR3 length: 14 residues. CDR3 region: CATPPRGEQETQDF. The CDR3 DNA follows: TGCGCCACCCCACCAAGGGGGGAGCAAGAGACCCAGGACTTC.

This chain uses TRBV6-6 with TRBJ2-2, with TRBD2 matching 15 bases. V lost 7 bases, J lost 6 bases, and 6 bases stayed unmatched. The CDR3 length is 16 residues. Per the germline V gene, CDR1 is MNHNY and CDR2 is SVGAGI (reference sequence). Here the CDR3 DNA reads TGTGCCAGCAATCCCGGGACTAGCGGGAGGCCCGGGGAGCTGTTTTTT. It translates to CASNPGTSGRPGELFF.

This clonotype was observed at least ten times. V is TRBV29-1 and J is TRBJ1-2; perhaps TRBD1 as D (6 bases). Germline CDR1 SQVTM, CDR2 ANQGSEA. V shed 3 bases and J shed 8 bases, with 16 bases lying between them. CDR3 length: 13 amino acids. CDR3 protein: CSVDTGTRRGYTF. The CDR3 bases are TGCAGCGTTGATACAGGGACTAGACGGGGCTACACCTTC. Looking up the rest from reference TRBV29-1 and TRBJ1-2 gives the full variable domain: SAVISQKPSRDICQRGTSLTIQCQVDSQVTMMFWYRQQPGQSLTLIATANQGSEATYESGFVIDKFPISRPNLTFSTLTVSNMSPEDSSIYLCSVDTGTRRGYTFGSGTRLTVV.

This clonotype was observed many times. The chain couples TRBV6-1 to TRBJ2-7, with D possibly being TRBD2 (6 bases). The length of the CDR3 is 16 residues. The germline V and J ends were trimmed by 4 bases and 5 bases, with 21 bases remaining between them. Germline V gene lookup returns CDR1 MNHNS and CDR2 SASEGT. The CDR3 region is CASSVAGSTDLDEQYF. The CDR3 DNA is TGTGCCAGCAGTGTGGCCGGGAGCACCGATCTCGACGAGCAGTACTTC.

As concerns this clonotype: With a much larger clone just one base away, this may be a read error. The chain is built from TRBV3-1 and TRBJ2-7, with 7 bases fitting TRBD2. The CDR3 has 14 residues. Germline lookup yields CDR1 LGHDT and CDR2 YNNKEL (reference sequence). J gave up 3 bases and V 3 bases, and 5 bases lay outside the gene matches. Here the CDR3 reads CASSQGGVGYEQYF. The CDR3 DNA sequence: TGTGCCAGCAGCCAGGGGGGGGTTGGCTACGAGCAGTACTTC.

About this clonotype: This CDR3 is missing its conserved last phenylalanine or tryptophan, likely due to a read error. The J gene is TRBJ2-5, the V gene TRBV14; TRBD1 matches 10 bases. This CDR3 is 16 amino acids long. The germline V gene has CDR1 SGHDN and CDR2 FVKESK. CDR3 loop: CASSHSLTGGVEAQYL. The CDR3 DNA reads as TGTGCCAGCAGCCACTCCCTGACAGGGGGCGTAGAGGCCCAGTACCTC.